These 25 T cell receptor beta chains were all obtained from the same sample, sequenced in a study of blood T cell repertoires in COVID-19. TCRdb's table, derived via immunoSEQ multiplex PCR, lists solely in-frame clones and lacks some. This table holds over 85,000 clones, over 75% found once. Sequencing was done on a sample of peripheral blood. All receptors derive from a woman between 65 and 79 years old with acute or convalescent COVID-19.

This chain joins TRBV9 and TRBJ1-5; D uncertain. Germline CDR1 reads SGDLS; CDR2 reads YYNGEE. The CDR3 loop spans 15 amino acids. V was cut by 0 bases and J by 4 bases, with 11 bases left in between. The CDR3, as DNA: TGTGCCAGCAGCGTAGATGGAGTCGGGAATCAGCCCCAGCATTTT. Translation: CASSVDGVGNQPQHF.

The CDR3 DNA reads TGTGCCAGCAGCGCCGGACAGGGGGGTGAAAAACTGTTTTTT. Translation: CASSAGQGGEKLFF. The chain uses TRBV2 and TRBJ1-4; 10 bases map to TRBD1. Trimming cost V 6 bases and J 7 bases; bases outside gene matches: 5. CDR1 SNHLY and CDR2 FYNNEI come from the germline V gene. The CDR3 contains 14 residues.

This clone was counted a single time. The chain recombines TRBV5-6 with TRBJ2-7; 8 bases map to TRBD1. V was pared by 1 base and J by 2 bases, with 8 bases of the junction left unmatched. Germline V gene sequence: CDR1 SGHDT, CDR2 YYEEEE. This CDR3 has 16 residues. The DNA for the CDR3 is TGTGCCAGCAGCTTGCCCCAGGGACAGGTTGCCTACGAGCAGTACTTC. As protein: CASSLPQGQVAYEQYF.

This clone turned up a few times. The chain recombines TRBV11-2 with TRBJ1-2; TRBD1 matches 9 bases. This CDR3 comprises 16 residues. Germline loops: CDR1 SGHAT, CDR2 FQNNGV. The V and J ends lost 1 base and 7 bases, in that order; junction bases with no gene match: 10. The CDR3 DNA sequence: TGTGCCAGCAGCTTAGGAATCTTACAGGGGGCGTTTGGCTACACCTTC. Residues: CASSLGILQGAFGYTF. The variable domain in full, completed from reference TRBV11-2 and TRBJ1-2, reads EAGVAQSPRYKIIEKRQSVAFWCNPISGHATLYWYQQILGQGPKLLIQFQNNGVVDDSQLPKDRFSAERLKGVDSTLKIQPAKLEDSAVYLCASSLGILQGAFGYTFGSGTRLTVV.

The chain is built from TRBV9 and TRBJ1-4; D might be TRBD1 (6 bases). Per the germline V gene, CDR1 is SGDLS and CDR2 is YYNGEE. There are 13 residues in the CDR3. Trimming removed 0 bases from V and 10 bases from J, with 10 bases in between. The CDR3 DNA reads as TGTGCCAGCAGCGTAGACAGGGAGGGAAAACTGTTTTTT. This codes for CASSVDREGKLFF.

The chain carries TRBV6-4 and TRBJ1-2, with 7 bases identical to TRBD1. Germline loops: CDR1 MRHNA, CDR2 SNTAGT. V lost 6 bases and J lost 7; bases outside the gene matches: 8. CDR3 length equals 13 residues. The CDR3, as DNA: TGTGCCAGCAGCAGACAGGGAACGGGTGGCTACACCTTC. Translation: CASSRQGTGGYTF.

V is TRBV6-2 or TRBV6-3 and J is TRBJ1-4; D is uncertain. Germline loops: CDR1 MNHEY, CDR2 SVGEGT. Deletions cut 5 bases from V and 5 bases from J, with 12 bases between. The CDR3 spans 14 residues. CDR3 amino acids: CASSKTLGNEKLFF. As DNA, the CDR3 is TGTGCCAGCAGTAAGACATTAGGAAATGAAAAACTGTTTTTT.

The rearrangement uses TRBV5-1 and TRBJ2-1, with 9 bases that match TRBD1. Germline V lookup: CDR1 SGHRS, CDR2 YFSETQ. Germline trimming cut 5 bases from V and 6 bases from J; bases unmatched to any gene: 6. The CDR3 is 14 residues long. CDR3 sequence (DNA): TGCGCCAGCAGTACAGGGGGCGAGGTCAATGAGCAGTTCTTC. Translation gives CASSTGGEVNEQFF.

The rearrangement joins TRBV5-4 to TRBJ2-5; TRBD2 agrees at 9 bases. The CDR3 spans 16 residues. J gave up 3 bases and V 5 bases, and 11 bases lay outside the gene matches. The germline gives CDR1 SGHNT, CDR2 YYREEE (reference sequence). As DNA, the CDR3 is TGTGCCAGCAGTCGTAACAGCGGGGGGCCGGAAGAGACCCAGTACTTC. It is translated as CASSRNSGGPEETQYF.

The V and J genes are TRBV5-1 and TRBJ2-3, with 10 bases lining up with TRBD1. Trimming removed 4 bases from V and 6 bases from J; junction bases left unmatched: 8. CDR1 and CDR2 from the germline V gene are SGHRS and YFSETQ. This CDR3 has 15 amino acids. DNA for the CDR3: TGCGCCAGCAGCGTGACCGGGACAGGGGCGGATACGCAGTATTTT. It yields the protein CASSVTGTGADTQYF.

The chain uses TRBV2 and TRBJ2-5; D may be TRBD2 (6 bases). Germline CDR1 is SNHLY and CDR2 is FYNNEI. V gave up 7 bases and J gave up 5 bases, with 14 bases separating them. CDR3 length: 13 amino acids. CDR3 in DNA: TGTGCCAGCACCGGCGGGGCGGGGGAGACCCAGTACTTC. It codes for CASTGGAGETQYF.

This clone was seen just once. The rearrangement uses TRBV19 and TRBJ1-3; D gene ambiguous. The ends were cut back, 8 bases at V and 0 bases at J, with 11 bases in the middle. From germline, CDR1 is LNHDA and CDR2 SQIVND (reference sequence). This CDR3 is built from 14 residues. CDR3 bases: TGTGCCAGTCGGTCACGCCGCTCTGGAAACACCATATATTTT. It yields the protein CASRSRRSGNTIYF.

V and J are TRBV5-1 and TRBJ2-1; the match to TRBD1 covers 8 bases. The trim removed 4 bases at V and 8 bases at J, leaving 11 bases unmatched. Per the germline V gene, CDR1 is SGHRS and CDR2 is YFSETQ. The CDR3 extends over 15 amino acids. The CDR3 sequence: CASSPRTGSTDEQFF. In DNA, the CDR3 is TGCGCCAGCAGCCCAAGGACAGGGAGTACTGATGAGCAGTTCTTC.

The V gene is TRBV3-1 (or the pseudogene TRBV3-2), the J gene TRBJ1-1; D gene unclear. CDR3 size: 15 residues. Trimming shortened V by 0 bases and J by 1 base, and 9 bases separated the two germline ends. Germline CDR1 is LGHDT and CDR2 is YNNKEL (reference sequence). CDR3 amino acids: CASSQDEGGNTEAFF. DNA of the CDR3: TGTGCCAGCAGCCAAGATGAGGGCGGGAACACTGAAGCTTTCTTT.

The chain recombines TRBV19 with TRBJ2-3; TRBD2 aligns across 7 bases. After removal of 7 bases from V and 7 bases from J, the junction contained 8 bases not matched to a gene. The CDR3 totals 13 residues. Germline V lookup: CDR1 LNHDA, CDR2 SQIVND (reference sequence). CDR3 protein: CASTLSGVNTQYF. In nucleotides, the CDR3 is TGTGCCAGTACCCTGAGCGGGGTAAATACGCAGTATTTT.

The gene calls are TRBV7-9 and TRBJ2-5; perhaps TRBD2 as D (6 bases). This CDR3 is 14 amino acids long. V dropped 7 bases and J dropped 4 bases, with 16 bases sitting between them. CDR1 SEHNR and CDR2 FQNEAQ come from the germline V gene (reference sequence). In DNA, the CDR3 is TGTGCCAGCATAAACCTCGCGGGGTCAGAGACCCAGTACTTC. As protein: CASINLAGSETQYF.

The chain combines TRBV5-1 with TRBJ1-1, with a weak D call TRBD1 (6 bases). V dropped 2 bases and J dropped 8 bases, with 13 bases sitting between them. Germline V gene lookup returns CDR1 SGHRS and CDR2 YFSETQ. This CDR3 spans 13 amino acids. The CDR3: CASSLGGAPEAFF. DNA for the CDR3: TGCGCCAGCAGCTTAGGGGGGGCCCCCGAAGCTTTCTTT.

This clone was counted a single time. J is TRBJ1-2 and V is TRBV7-9; the D is unclear. This CDR3 spans 15 amino acids. Per germline, CDR1 SEHNR and CDR2 FQNEAQ (reference sequence). Trimming left V 5 bases short and J 2 bases short, with 15 bases between. This chain's CDR3 is CASSRGWDPNYGYTF. The CDR3 DNA follows: TGTGCCAGCAGCCGCGGGTGGGATCCCAACTATGGCTACACCTTC.

This clone was found once. The chain carries TRBV2 and TRBJ1-5; D is uncertain. Trimming removed 2 bases at V and 4 bases at J, with 15 bases between. CDR1 is SNHLY, CDR2 FYNNEI, per germline. This CDR3 comprises 16 residues. The chain's CDR3 is CASSEINGGWNQPQHF. Written as DNA, the CDR3 is TGTGCCAGCAGTGAAATCAATGGAGGGTGGAATCAGCCCCAGCATTTT.

V and J are TRBV11-3 and TRBJ2-5; 7 nucleotides match TRBD1. This CDR3 has 14 amino acids. J gave up 2 bases and V 2 bases, and 2 bases lay outside the gene matches. Germline assignment: CDR1 SGHNT and CDR2 YENEEA. The CDR3 sequence: CASSLTQGQETQYF. The CDR3 coding sequence is TGTGCCAGCAGCTTAACACAGGGGCAAGAGACCCAGTACTTC. Full variable domain (remainder filled in from reference TRBV11-3 and TRBJ2-5): EAGVVQSPRYKIIEKKQPVAFWCNPISGHNTLYWYLQNLGQGPELLIRYENEEAVDDSQLPKDRFSAERLKGVDSTLKIQPAELGDSAVYLCASSLTQGQETQYFGPGTRLLVL.

This sequence joins TRBV3-1 (or the pseudogene TRBV3-2) and TRBJ1-1; D is unclear. CDR3 length equals 12 residues. Germline loops: CDR1 LGHDT, CDR2 YNNKEL (reference sequence). Trimming pared 3 bases from V and 3 bases from J, leaving 5 bases between. The CDR3 spells CASSHGDTEAFF. The DNA of the CDR3 is TGTGCCAGCAGCCACGGGGACACTGAAGCTTTCTTT.

The CDR3 protein is CATQPSVVGTGELFF. DNA for the CDR3: TGTGCCACCCAACCCTCGGTAGTCGGGACCGGGGAGCTGTTTTTT. The rearrangement uses TRBV6-6 and TRBJ2-2; D is unresolved. The V gene lost 10 bases and the J gene lost 5 bases, with 20 bases spanning the gap. The CDR3 contains 15 residues. CDR1 is MNHNY, CDR2 SVGAGI, per germline (reference sequence).

Regarding this clone: A read error may account for a junction end that differs from germline. The J gene is TRBJ1-2, the V gene TRBV19, with D possibly matching TRBD1 (5 bases). Per the germline V gene, CDR1 is LNHDA and CDR2 is SQIVND (reference sequence). CDR3 length equals 14 residues. The CDR3 protein is CASSLDSQNYGYTF. In DNA form, the CDR3 reads TGTGCCAGTAGTTTAGACAGTCAGAATTATGGCTACACCTTC.

The genes are TRBV14 and TRBJ2-1; 8 positions agree with TRBD1. V shed 4 bases, J shed 10 bases, and the junction held 12 bases outside the gene matches. The length of the CDR3 is 15 residues. In germline, CDR1 is SGHDN, CDR2 FVKESK. The chain's CDR3 is CASSPPGQGAREQFF. CDR3 nucleotides: TGTGCCAGCAGCCCCCCCGGACAGGGAGCGAGGGAGCAGTTCTTC.

This rearrangement joins TRBV27 to TRBJ1-1, with TRBD1 as a possible D gene (6 bases). CDR1 is MNHEY and CDR2 is SMNVEV in the germline V gene (reference sequence). The CDR3 covers 15 residues. V shed 3 bases and J shed 5 bases, with 16 bases lying between them. The CDR3 is CASSLGARRGTEAFF. The CDR3 DNA is TGTGCCAGCAGTTTGGGGGCCCGGCGAGGGACTGAAGCTTTCTTT.